The 13 T cell receptor beta chains below come from one sample, sequenced in a study of shared clonotypes between healthy human individuals. Sequenced by immunoSEQ multiplex PCR; TCRdb stores in-frame clones only, minus some. Of approximately 97,000 clones listed, around 67% are singletons. The specimen was memory CD8+ T cells sorted from blood. Subset: CD45RO+ cells pooled with CCR7-negative TemRA cells. These receptors came from a young man in good health.

The V and J genes are TRBV11-1 and TRBJ2-7; perhaps TRBD1 as D (6 bases). The CDR3 runs 14 residues. Germline lookup yields CDR1 SGHAT and CDR2 FQDESV (reference sequence). V was pared by 6 bases and J by 5 bases, with 17 bases between. Here the CDR3 reads CASRGFVSGDEQYF. For the CDR3, the DNA is TGTGCCAGCAGGGGGTTTGTCTCAGGGGACGAGCAGTACTTC.

In this sample, this clone turned up many times. Different DNA sequences within this sample yield the same CDR3. This chain connects TRBV6-4 to TRBJ2-6; D is unclear. Trimming removed 2 bases from V and 2 bases from J, with 4 bases in between. The length of the CDR3 is 14 residues. Germline CDR1 reads MRHNA; CDR2 reads SNTAGT. CDR3 in amino acids: CASSDGAGANVLTF. DNA of the CDR3: TGTGCCAGCAGTGACGGCGCTGGGGCCAACGTCCTGACTTTC.

This clone occurred many times. The chain links TRBV7-6 to TRBJ2-1; 9 positions match TRBD1. CDR3 length equals 13 residues. V gave up 5 bases and J gave up 10 bases; unmatched junction bases: 6. Looked up from germline, CDR1 is SGHVS and CDR2 is FNYEAQ. CDR3 sequence (DNA): TGTGCCAGCAGCCTTACAGGGGGCTGGGAGCAGTTCTTC. This codes for CASSLTGGWEQFF.

This clone showed up many times. The J gene is TRBJ2-7, the V gene TRBV25-1; D remains unclear. Looked up from germline, CDR1 is MGHDK and CDR2 is SYGVNS. V was shortened by 4 bases and J by 2 bases, with 6 bases between the two germline ends. CDR3 size: 12 residues. CDR3 nucleotides: TGTGCCAGCAGTGCCCTAGCCTACGAGCAGTACTTC. The encoded protein is CASSALAYEQYF.

Turning to this clone: Given the absence of the conserved phenylalanine or tryptophan at the CDR3 end, a read error is likely. The DNA is left out, because the CDR3 cannot be placed on it with certainty; the CDR3 is given as TCRdb lists it. The genes are TRBV20-1 and TRBJ2-3; whether TRBD2, the table's D call, matches the DNA was not checked. The CDR3 spans 10 amino acids, including both terminal residues. Germline V gene sequence: CDR1 DFQATT, CDR2 SNEGSKA (reference sequence). The CDR3 sequence is CSASGGTSGS.

This clone was seen ten or more times. This chain links TRBV6-4 with TRBJ2-2; D is perhaps TRBD1 (6 bases). The CDR3 consists of 15 residues. Deletions cut 5 bases from V and 1 base from J, with 11 bases between. Germline CDR1 MRHNA, CDR2 SNTAGT. DNA for the CDR3: TGTGCCAGCAGTCCGGGACACGTGAACACCGGGGAGCTGTTTTTT. Translating it yields CASSPGHVNTGELFF.

This clone was recorded many times. V gene TRBV4-1 combines with J gene TRBJ2-2; D ambiguous. The CDR3 length is 15 residues. Deletions cut 1 base from V and 2 bases from J, with 8 bases between. The germline V gene encodes CDR1 MGHRA and CDR2 YSYEKL. The CDR3: CASSQVSTNTGELFF. CDR3 DNA: TGCGCCAGCAGCCAAGTATCCACTAACACCGGGGAGCTGTTTTTT.

CDR3 sequence (DNA): TGCGCCAGCAGGTTGACTAGCGGGAGTGCAGATACGCAGTATTTT. As protein: CASRLTSGSADTQYF. V and J are TRBV5-1 and TRBJ2-3, with TRBD2 identical over 12 bases. The CDR3 contains 15 residues. Losses at the gene ends were 5 bases for V and 4 bases for J; bases not matched to a gene: 5. The germline gives CDR1 SGHRS, CDR2 YFSETQ.

The rearrangement joins TRBV7-9 to TRBJ1-3; perhaps TRBD1 as D (5 bases). V was cut by 3 bases and J by 1 base, with 13 bases left in between. The CDR3 consists of 16 residues. CDR1 SEHNR and CDR2 FQNEAQ come from the germline V gene (reference sequence). The CDR3 DNA is TGTGCCAGCAGCTTCCCGGGACTGCTATCTGGAAACACCATATATTTT. It codes for CASSFPGLLSGNTIYF. Supplemented by reference TRBV7-9 and TRBJ1-3, the full variable domain reads DTGVSQNPRHKITKRGQNVTFRCDPISEHNRLYWYRQTLGQGPEFLTYFQNEAQLEKSRLLSDRFSAERPKGSFSTLEIQRTEQGDSAMYLCASSFPGLLSGNTIYFGEGSWLTVV.

CDR3 nucleotides: TGTGCCAGCAGTTTATTAGGGGCCAACGTCCTGACTTTC. This codes for CASSLLGANVLTF. The chain combines TRBV27 with TRBJ2-6; D is ambiguous. The CDR3 covers 13 residues. Deletions cut 1 base from V and 4 bases from J, with 2 bases between. CDR1 and CDR2 (germline): MNHEY, SMNVEV (reference sequence).

This clone was observed a single time. The gene calls are TRBV28 and TRBJ2-7; tentatively, D is TRBD2 (5 bases). The CDR3 is 14 residues long. The V and J ends lost 6 bases and 3 bases respectively, with 15 bases between them. Looked up from germline, CDR1 is MDHEN and CDR2 is SYDVKM. This CDR3 is CASSQDFFDYEQYF. The DNA of the CDR3 is TGTGCCAGCAGCCAGGACTTCTTCGACTACGAGCAGTACTTC.

This clone occurred a few times. The genes are TRBV9 and TRBJ2-3; possibly TRBD1 or TRBD2 for D (5 bases each). The CDR3 is 14 residues long. Deletions cut 3 bases from V and 6 bases from J, with 14 bases between. Germline CDR1 is SGDLS and CDR2 is YYNGEE. As DNA, the CDR3 is TGTGCCAGCAGCGGACACGGGGCAATGGATACGCAGTATTTT. It specifies CASSGHGAMDTQYF.

The chain couples TRBV7-9 to TRBJ2-2, with D hard to call. Germline CDR1 reads SEHNR; CDR2 reads FQNEAQ (reference sequence). Trimming pared 1 base from V and 7 bases from J, leaving 16 bases between. This CDR3 has 16 residues. CDR3 sequence: CASSLVVLGSGGELFF. DNA of the CDR3: TGTGCCAGCAGCTTAGTCGTCCTCGGGTCGGGCGGGGAGCTGTTTTTT.